The 23 T cell receptor beta chains listed next were all sequenced from one sample in a study of shared clonotypes between healthy human individuals. TCRdb's table, derived via immunoSEQ multiplex PCR, lists solely in-frame clones and lacks some. This table has some 2,000,000 clones, around 95% appearing once. The sequenced material came from naive CD4+ T cells sorted from blood. Subset specified: CD45RA+ positively selected. All receptors come from a man between 18 and 35 years old in good health.

This sequence joins TRBV5-4 and TRBJ2-5; 10 nucleotides match TRBD1. The CDR3 runs to 16 residues. V shed 3 bases, J shed 4 bases, and the junction held 9 bases outside the gene matches. Looked up from germline, CDR1 is SGHNT and CDR2 is YYREEE (reference sequence). The CDR3 DNA follows: TGTGCCAGCAGCTCGCCCTCGGACAGGGGGGCAGAGACCCAGTACTTC. Translating it yields CASSSPSDRGAETQYF.

The CDR3 reads CASSPLGGAQYF. In DNA form, the CDR3 reads TGTGCCAGCAGTCCCCTGGGGGGGGCCCAGTACTTC. The chain couples TRBV6-6 to TRBJ2-5; 7 bases map to TRBD2. Trimming removed 5 bases from V and 9 bases from J; junction bases left unmatched: 6. Germline loops: CDR1 MNHNY, CDR2 SVGAGI (reference sequence). This CDR3 contains 12 residues.

The V and J genes are TRBV29-1 and TRBJ2-4; D remains ambiguous. The CDR3 runs to 13 residues. Trimming pared 6 bases from V and 4 bases from J, leaving 13 bases between. Per the germline V gene, CDR1 is SQVTM and CDR2 is ANQGSEA. CDR3 in amino acids: CSVRWAGKNIQYF. DNA of the CDR3: TGCAGCGTGCGGTGGGCAGGAAAAAACATTCAGTACTTC.

The chain has TRBV27 and TRBJ2-1; 8 nucleotides agree with TRBD2. The CDR3 has 18 amino acids. Looked up from germline, CDR1 is MNHEY and CDR2 is SMNVEV (reference sequence). V dropped 7 bases and J dropped 5; count of bases not matched to a gene: 19. In nucleotides, the CDR3 is TGTGCCAGCACGTACCTCGGAGCGGGGGCATATAAGGACAATGAGCAGTTCTTC. Protein product: CASTYLGAGAYKDNEQFF.

This chain joins TRBV7-9 and TRBJ2-3, with a tentative D call TRBD2 (5 bases). The CDR3 contains 15 residues. The V end lost 1 base, the J end lost 0 bases, and 8 bases lay between the germline ends. The germline V gene has CDR1 SEHNR and CDR2 FQNEAQ (reference sequence). The CDR3 bases are TGTGCCAGCAGCTTAGTTCCGGGGAGCACAGATACGCAGTATTTT. Amino acids: CASSLVPGSTDTQYF.

In this sample, this clone turned up once. V is TRBV30 and J is TRBJ2-5, with 9 bases lining up with TRBD2. Germline V gives CDR1 GTSNPN, CDR2 SVGIG (reference sequence). V trimming: 0 bases; J trimming: 7 bases; junction bases outside the gene matches: 12. This CDR3 is built from 16 residues. In nucleotides, the CDR3 is TGTGCCTGGAGTGTACGTACTAGCGGGCCCACTGGGACCCAGTACTTC. Translated, it gives CAWSVRTSGPTGTQYF.

The chain carries TRBV27 and TRBJ1-6; D is ambiguous. V shed 5 bases and J shed 6 bases, with 11 bases lying between them. The CDR3 covers 14 residues. The germline V gene has CDR1 MNHEY and CDR2 SMNVEV (reference sequence). CDR3 loop: CASSPRESNSPLHF. CDR3 in DNA: TGTGCCAGCAGTCCTCGGGAGAGTAATTCACCCCTCCACTTT.

V usage is TRBV4-3 and J usage is TRBJ1-1; D may be TRBD1 (6 bases). The CDR3 sequence is 15 residues long. Trimming cost V 3 bases and J 4 bases, with 15 bases left between them. Germline V gives CDR1 LGHNA, CDR2 YSLEER. DNA of the CDR3: TGCGCCAGCAGCCATCGGACAGTGATATCCACTGAAGCTTTCTTT. Residues: CASSHRTVISTEAFF.

The gene calls are TRBV27 and TRBJ2-2; D is undetermined. The V end lost 4 bases, the J end lost 7 bases, and 16 bases lay between the germline ends. This CDR3 has 15 residues. In germline, CDR1 is MNHEY, CDR2 SMNVEV (reference sequence). The CDR3 loop reads CASSSTRTSLGELFF. The CDR3 DNA is TGTGCCAGCAGTTCGACCCGGACCTCGCTCGGGGAGCTGTTTTTT.

This chain links TRBV28 with TRBJ1-2; tentative D call: TRBD1 (5 bases). Germline CDR1 and CDR2: MDHEN and SYDVKM. The CDR3 has 12 amino acids. V was pared by 6 bases and J by 9 bases, with 14 bases between. CDR3 residues: CASRGQGLRYTF. As DNA, the CDR3 is TGTGCCAGCAGAGGGCAGGGCCTGCGCTACACCTTC.

This chain joins TRBV27 and TRBJ2-5; TRBD2 matches at 8 bases. CDR3 length equals 19 residues. J was trimmed by 5 bases and V by 4 bases; bases with no gene match: 21. The germline CDR1 and CDR2 sequences are MNHEY and SMNVEV (reference sequence). The CDR3 loop is CASSSLRGAGGYSRETQYF. The CDR3 bases are TGTGCCAGCAGTTCCCTTCGAGGGGCGGGGGGTTATTCACGTGAGACCCAGTACTTC.

The chain recombines TRBV11-2 with TRBJ1-6; D is uncertain. Germline V CDR1 and CDR2: SGHAT, FQNNGV. Trimming took 4 bases from V and 9 from J, leaving 16 bases between them. The CDR3 is made up of 15 amino acids. The CDR3 loop reads CASSSISQSRSPLHF. The DNA of the CDR3 is TGTGCCAGCAGCTCAATTTCCCAATCGCGTTCACCCCTCCACTTT.

In this sample, this clone turned up once. The V and J genes are TRBV7-9 and TRBJ2-1; possibly TRBD2 for D (5 bases). Germline CDR1 and CDR2: SEHNR and FQNEAQ (reference sequence). Trimming pared 3 bases from V and 8 bases from J, leaving 14 bases between. CDR3 length: 14 amino acids. The CDR3 DNA follows: TGTGCCAGCAGCTTTTCGTTGAGGGTCGATGAGCAGTTCTTC. It codes for CASSFSLRVDEQFF.

This rearrangement joins TRBV18 to TRBJ2-1, with D maybe TRBD2 (6 bases). From germline, CDR1 is KGHSH and CDR2 LQKENI. With 3 bases removed from V and 5 bases from J, the gap between germline ends came to 11 bases. This CDR3 is 14 amino acids long. The CDR3 DNA reads TGTGCCAGCTCACCCTCGGGGGAGAACAATGAGCAGTTCTTC. Translating gives CASSPSGENNEQFF.

This chain connects TRBV5-1 to TRBJ2-7, with 7 positions matching TRBD2. The germline gives CDR1 SGHRS, CDR2 YFSETQ. The length of the CDR3 is 15 residues. With V trimmed by 4 bases and J by 3 bases, 10 bases remained unmatched. CDR3 DNA sequence: TGCGCCAGCAGCCCCGAAATAGCGGGCTACTACGAGCAGTACTTC. Its translation is CASSPEIAGYYEQYF.

The chain has TRBV7-8 and TRBJ2-1, with a weak D call TRBD2 (5 bases). Germline V lookup: CDR1 SGHVS, CDR2 FQNEAQ. The V and J ends lost 4 bases and 1 base respectively, with 14 bases between them. This CDR3 comprises 16 residues. The CDR3 is CASSSLSLASYNEQFF. The CDR3 coding sequence is TGTGCCAGCAGCTCCCTTAGCCTAGCTTCCTACAATGAGCAGTTCTTC.

The sample holds one count of this clone. The chain recombines TRBV19 with TRBJ1-1; the D is unclear. The CDR3 spans 13 residues. The ends were cut back, 3 bases at V and 6 bases at J, with 11 bases in the middle. Germline V CDR1 and CDR2: LNHDA, SQIVND (reference sequence). The chain's CDR3 is CASSIMGLAEAFF. The CDR3, as DNA: TGTGCCAGTAGTATCATGGGCCTCGCTGAAGCTTTCTTT. Combining the CDR3 with reference TRBV19 and TRBJ1-1 gives the whole variable domain DGGITQSPKYLFRKEGQNVTLSCEQNLNHDAMYWYRQDPGQGLRLIYYSQIVNDFQKGDIAEGYSVSREKKESFPLTVTSAQKNPTAFYLCASSIMGLAEAFFGQGTRLTVV.

This chain links TRBV27 with TRBJ2-5, with unresolved D. Trimming cost V 4 bases and J 3 bases, with 3 bases left between them. CDR3 length equals 11 residues. Germline lookup yields CDR1 MNHEY and CDR2 SMNVEV (reference sequence). CDR3 coding DNA: TGTGCCAGCAGTTCAAAAGAGACCCAGTACTTC. It translates to CASSSKETQYF.

Comments on this clone: Other DNA sequences from this sample encode an identical CDR3 as well. The rearrangement joins TRBV18 to TRBJ1-5, with D unresolved. Per the germline V gene, CDR1 is KGHSH and CDR2 is LQKENI. Trimming left V 3 bases short and J 7 bases short, with 10 bases between. This CDR3 is built from 13 residues. The CDR3 coding sequence is TGTGCCAGCTCACCCGGAGCGAACCAGCCCCAGCATTTT. This gives the protein CASSPGANQPQHF.

This chain uses TRBV30 with TRBJ2-7; 7 bases are a match to TRBD1. V was clipped by 2 bases and J by 2 bases; unmatched bases: 12. The CDR3 length is 16 residues. Germline V gives CDR1 GTSNPN, CDR2 SVGIG (reference sequence). CDR3 DNA sequence: TGTGCCTGGAGTCCCCCGAGGGGGCGGGCAGCCTACGAGCAGTACTTC. Translating gives CAWSPPRGRAAYEQYF.

The chain has TRBV6-5 and TRBJ2-3, with a weak D call TRBD1 (5 bases). This CDR3 is built from 15 residues. Germline V gene data show CDR1 as MNHEY and CDR2 as SVGAGI. Deletions cut 2 bases from V and 2 bases from J, with 11 bases between. DNA for the CDR3: TGTGCCAGCAGTTACAGGGGCTTAAACACAGATACGCAGTATTTT. Translated, it gives CASSYRGLNTDTQYF.

This rearrangement joins TRBV5-1 to TRBJ1-2, with TRBD1 matching over 9 bases. This CDR3 comprises 15 residues. Trimming cost V 2 bases and J 4 bases; bases outside gene matches: 6. In germline, CDR1 is SGHRS, CDR2 YFSETQ. For the CDR3, the DNA is TGCGCCAGCAGCTTAGGGACAGGGTACTCCTATGGCTACACCTTC. Its protein is CASSLGTGYSYGYTF. The complete variable domain, with remaining parts taken from reference TRBV5-1 and TRBJ1-2, reads KAGVTQTPRYLIKTRGQQVTLSCSPISGHRSVSWYQQTPGQGLQFLFEYFSETQRNKGNFPGRFSGRQFSNSRSEMNVSTLELGDSALYLCASSLGTGYSYGYTFGSGTRLTVV.

This clone has only one observation. The V gene is TRBV6-1, the J gene TRBJ2-7; 8 nucleotides align to TRBD1. The CDR3 runs 15 residues. Per germline, CDR1 MNHNS and CDR2 SASEGT. The junction had 5 bases not matched to a gene; V was cut back by 4 bases and J by 0 bases. The CDR3 DNA follows: TGTGCCAGCAGTGCGGGACAGGTCGGCTCCTACGAGCAGTACTTC. It translates to CASSAGQVGSYEQYF.